The T cell receptor beta chain under discussion was sequenced for a study of blood T cell repertoires in COVID-19. About the research overall: Some COVID-19 samples were acute and others convalescent; all came from the United States, Italy and Spain. Nucleic acid was either cDNA or gDNA, and it came from T cells, B-cell-depleted T cells, or PBMCs.

V lost 5 bases and J lost 0, with 13 bases in between. CDR1 and CDR2 (germline): SGHAT, FQNNGV. The CDR3 contains 16 residues. The authors' processing: It was from reference gene primer amplification that nucleated cell counts were estimated. Method: immunoSEQ multiplex PCR; TCRdb's copy keeps in-frame clones and lacks some. Clone size and the V and J calls come from that table; the DNA yielded D and trimming. The sample lists roughly 220,000 clones; roughly 75% were seen once. Source material: peripheral blood. The TCR comes from an older woman with acute or convalescent COVID-19. The chain carries TRBV11-2 and TRBJ1-4; D perhaps matches TRBD1 (5 bases). Written as DNA, the CDR3 is TGTGCCAGCAGCAGCAGGGTAGGGGCAACTAATGAAAAACTGTTTTTT. This translates into CASSSRVGATNEKLFF.